This T cell receptor (beta chain) was recovered during a study of shared clonotypes between healthy human individuals. Study summary: The cohort comprised a couple of women and a few men. Their ages spanned 18 to 49 years. The study's findings and limits: The small donor group covered limited genetic and exposure diversity. Rarefaction revealed incomplete sorted-subset sequencing despite large depth. Non-shared clonotypes were found to have lower generation probabilities than the clonotypes that were shared by all four of the sorted-subset donors.

CD45RO-negative CD8 cells positively selected for CCR7 made up the naive population, which excluded terminally differentiated effector memory CD45RA+ cells. Turning to this clone: Its antigen is currently unknown.

Libraries were prepared by immunoSEQ multiplex PCR; TCRdb keeps only in-frame clonotypes and omits some of them. The table shows roughly 2,000,000 clones, with about 95% occurring only once. The CDR3 is 18 amino acids. The trim removed 5 bases at V and 0 bases at J, leaving 10 bases unmatched. Germline loops: CDR1 MDHEN, CDR2 SYDVKM. The TCR was taken from a man between 18 and 35 years old in good health. The specimen was naive CD8+ T cells sorted from blood. The genes are TRBV28 and TRBJ2-6; 7 nucleotides agree with TRBD2. The CDR3 DNA is TGTGCCAGCAGTCCCTATTCGGGGGGAGCCTCTGGGGCCAACGTCCTGACTTTC. It encodes CASSPYSGGASGANVLTF.